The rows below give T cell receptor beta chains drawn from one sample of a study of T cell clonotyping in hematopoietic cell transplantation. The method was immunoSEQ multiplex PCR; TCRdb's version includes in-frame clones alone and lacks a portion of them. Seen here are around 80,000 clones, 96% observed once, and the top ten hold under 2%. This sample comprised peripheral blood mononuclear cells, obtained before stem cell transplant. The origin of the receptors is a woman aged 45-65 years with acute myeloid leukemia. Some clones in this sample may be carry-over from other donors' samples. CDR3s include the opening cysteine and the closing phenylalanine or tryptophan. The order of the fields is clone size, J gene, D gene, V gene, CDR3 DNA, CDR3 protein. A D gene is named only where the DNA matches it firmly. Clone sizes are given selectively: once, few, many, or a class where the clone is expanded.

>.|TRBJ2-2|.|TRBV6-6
TGTGCCAGCAGTCAGAACAGGCTGGAGCTGTTTTTT
CASSQNRLELFF
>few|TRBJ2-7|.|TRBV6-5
TGTGCCAGCAGGTCGGGGACATCAGCTTTATACGAGCAGTACTTC
CASRSGTSALYEQYF
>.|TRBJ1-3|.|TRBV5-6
TGTGCCAGCGGACTGATGCGGGGGACTTTGCGTGGAAACACCATATATTTT
CASGLMRGTLRGNTIYF
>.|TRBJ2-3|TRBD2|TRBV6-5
TGTGCCAGCAGTTTTTCTAGCGGGGGGGCCTCAGATACGCAGTATTTT
CASSFSSGGASDTQYF
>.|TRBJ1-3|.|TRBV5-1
TGCGCCAGCAGCTTGGTTGGGGTAGACGGAAACACCATATATTTT
CASSLVGVDGNTIYF
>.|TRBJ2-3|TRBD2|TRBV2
TGTGCCAGCAGTGATCGCGGGGGGGGGACAGATACGCAGTATTTT
CASSDRGGGTDTQYF
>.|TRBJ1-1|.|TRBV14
TGTGCCAGCAGCCACCTTTTAAGTACGGTCACTGAAGCTTTCTTT
CASSHLLSTVTEAFF
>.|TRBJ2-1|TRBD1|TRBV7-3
TGTGCCAGCAGTGTAGGGGGCAACCAGGAGCAGTTCTTC
CASSVGGNQEQFF
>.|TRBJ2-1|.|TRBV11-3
TGTGCCAGCAGCTTAGGGGGAGGCCTCAATGAGCAGTTCTTC
CASSLGGGLNEQFF
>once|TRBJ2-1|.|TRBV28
TGTGCCAGCAGTTTGCTAGTTGGCGTTGAGCAGTTCTTC
CASSLLVGVEQFF